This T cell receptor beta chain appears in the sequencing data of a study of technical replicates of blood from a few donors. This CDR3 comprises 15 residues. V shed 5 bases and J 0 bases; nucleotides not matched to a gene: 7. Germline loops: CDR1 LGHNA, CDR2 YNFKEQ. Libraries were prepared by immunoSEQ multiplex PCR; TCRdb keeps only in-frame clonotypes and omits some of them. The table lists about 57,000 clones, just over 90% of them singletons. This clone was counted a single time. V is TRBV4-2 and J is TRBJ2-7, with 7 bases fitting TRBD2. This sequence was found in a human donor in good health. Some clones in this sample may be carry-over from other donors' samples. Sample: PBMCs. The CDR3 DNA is TGTGCCAGCAGCGTCGGGACTACGAACTCCTACGAGCAGTACTTC. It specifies CASSVGTTNSYEQYF.